The T cell receptor beta chain described here comes from a study of blood T cell repertoires in COVID-19. Study information: Acute and convalescent COVID-19 samples came from the United States, Italy and Spain.

Libraries were prepared by immunoSEQ multiplex PCR; TCRdb keeps only in-frame clonotypes and omits some of them. This sample has about 220,000 clones, with 80% to 90% found just once. CDR1 and CDR2 from the germline V gene are SGHRS and YFSETQ. CDR3 length: 13 amino acids. The germline V and J ends were trimmed by 2 bases and 5 bases, with 9 bases remaining between them. In this sample, this clone turned up once. Specimen: PBMCs or T cells enriched from blood (not recorded which). The clonotype comes from a young woman in a cohort exposed to, infected with or recovered from COVID-19 (not recorded which). The chain joins TRBV5-1 to TRBJ2-3, with no clear D. The CDR3 reads CASSFQSEDTQYF. CDR3 coding DNA: TGCGCCAGCAGCTTCCAGTCCGAAGATACGCAGTATTTT.